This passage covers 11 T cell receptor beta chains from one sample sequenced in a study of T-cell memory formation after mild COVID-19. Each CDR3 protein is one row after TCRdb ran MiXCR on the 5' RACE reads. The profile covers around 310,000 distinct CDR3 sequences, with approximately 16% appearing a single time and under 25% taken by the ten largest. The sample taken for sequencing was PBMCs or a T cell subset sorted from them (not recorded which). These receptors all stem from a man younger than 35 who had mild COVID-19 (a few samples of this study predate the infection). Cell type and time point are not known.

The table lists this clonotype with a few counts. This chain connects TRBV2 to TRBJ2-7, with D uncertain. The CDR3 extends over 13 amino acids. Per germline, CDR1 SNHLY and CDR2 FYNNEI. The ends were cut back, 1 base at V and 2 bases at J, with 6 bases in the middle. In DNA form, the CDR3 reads TGTGCCAGCAGTGAAGACAGAGCCTACGAGCAGTACGTC. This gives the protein CASSEDRAYEQYV.

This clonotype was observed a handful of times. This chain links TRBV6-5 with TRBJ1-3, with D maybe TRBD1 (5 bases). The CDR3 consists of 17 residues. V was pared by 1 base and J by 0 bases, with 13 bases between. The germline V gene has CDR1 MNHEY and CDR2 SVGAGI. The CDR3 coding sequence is TGTGCCAGCAGTTACTGGGGGACCGACATCTCTGGAAACACCATATATTTT. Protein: CASSYWGTDISGNTIYF.

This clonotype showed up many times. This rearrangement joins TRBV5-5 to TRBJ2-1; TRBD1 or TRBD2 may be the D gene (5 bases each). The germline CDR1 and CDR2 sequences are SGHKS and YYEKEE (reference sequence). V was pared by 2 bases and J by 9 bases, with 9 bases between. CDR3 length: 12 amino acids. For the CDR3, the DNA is TGTGCCAGCAGCTTCAGGGCGGGTGAGCAGTTCTTC. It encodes CASSFRAGEQFF.

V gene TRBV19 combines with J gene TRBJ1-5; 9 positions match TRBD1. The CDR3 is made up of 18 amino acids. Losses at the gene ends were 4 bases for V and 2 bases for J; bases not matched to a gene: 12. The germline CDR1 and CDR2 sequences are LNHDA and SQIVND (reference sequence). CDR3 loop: CASSTTGGNGNGNQPQHF. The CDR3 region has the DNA TGTGCCAGTAGTACTACAGGGGGCAATGGTAATGGCAATCAGCCCCAGCATTTT.

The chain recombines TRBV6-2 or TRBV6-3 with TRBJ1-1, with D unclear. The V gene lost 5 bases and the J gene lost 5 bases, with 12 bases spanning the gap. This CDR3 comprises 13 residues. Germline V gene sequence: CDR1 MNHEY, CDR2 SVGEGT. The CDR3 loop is CASSPPPRTEAFF. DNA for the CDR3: TGTGCCAGCAGTCCCCCCCCGCGGACTGAAGCTTTCTTT.

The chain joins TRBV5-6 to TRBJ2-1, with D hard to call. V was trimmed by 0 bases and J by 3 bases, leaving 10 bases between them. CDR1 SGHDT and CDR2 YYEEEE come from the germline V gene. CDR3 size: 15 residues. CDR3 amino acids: CASSLGTGFYNEQFF. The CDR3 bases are TGTGCCAGCAGCTTGGGTACCGGGTTCTACAATGAGCAGTTCTTC.

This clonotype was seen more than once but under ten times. The CDR3 DNA is TGTGCCAGCAGCTTAGGGCCGGGCGACTGGAATTCACCCCTCCACTTT. Its translation: CASSLGPGDWNSPLHF. This sequence joins TRBV7-8 and TRBJ1-6; unclear D gene. CDR1 and CDR2 from the germline V gene are SGHVS and FQNEAQ. V was shortened by 1 base and J by 7 bases, with 14 bases between the two germline ends. CDR3 length: 16 amino acids.

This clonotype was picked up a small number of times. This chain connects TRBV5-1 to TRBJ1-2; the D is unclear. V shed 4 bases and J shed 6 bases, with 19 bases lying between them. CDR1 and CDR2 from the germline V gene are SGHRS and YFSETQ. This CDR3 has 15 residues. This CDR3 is CASSPSTETRNGYTF. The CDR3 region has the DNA TGCGCCAGCAGCCCTTCGACGGAGACTAGGAATGGCTACACCTTC.

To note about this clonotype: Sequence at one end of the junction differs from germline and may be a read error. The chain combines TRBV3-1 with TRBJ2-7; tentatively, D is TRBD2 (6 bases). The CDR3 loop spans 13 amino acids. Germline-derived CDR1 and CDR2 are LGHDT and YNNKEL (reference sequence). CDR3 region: CASSRDSSCEQYF. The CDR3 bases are TGTGCCAGCAGCCGGGACTCCTCCTGCGAGCAGTACTTC.

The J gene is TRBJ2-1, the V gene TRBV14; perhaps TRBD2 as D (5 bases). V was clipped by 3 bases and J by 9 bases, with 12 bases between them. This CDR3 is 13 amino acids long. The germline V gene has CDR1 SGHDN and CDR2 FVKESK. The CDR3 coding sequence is TGTGCCAGCAGCCATGATTTAGCGATTGAGCAGTTCTTC. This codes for CASSHDLAIEQFF.

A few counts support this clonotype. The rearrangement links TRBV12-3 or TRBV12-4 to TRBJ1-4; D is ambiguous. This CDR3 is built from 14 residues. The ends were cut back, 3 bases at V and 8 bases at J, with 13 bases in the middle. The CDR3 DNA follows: TGTGCCAGCAGTTTTTCCGGAGCGCAAGAAAAACTGTTTTTT. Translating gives CASSFSGAQEKLFF.